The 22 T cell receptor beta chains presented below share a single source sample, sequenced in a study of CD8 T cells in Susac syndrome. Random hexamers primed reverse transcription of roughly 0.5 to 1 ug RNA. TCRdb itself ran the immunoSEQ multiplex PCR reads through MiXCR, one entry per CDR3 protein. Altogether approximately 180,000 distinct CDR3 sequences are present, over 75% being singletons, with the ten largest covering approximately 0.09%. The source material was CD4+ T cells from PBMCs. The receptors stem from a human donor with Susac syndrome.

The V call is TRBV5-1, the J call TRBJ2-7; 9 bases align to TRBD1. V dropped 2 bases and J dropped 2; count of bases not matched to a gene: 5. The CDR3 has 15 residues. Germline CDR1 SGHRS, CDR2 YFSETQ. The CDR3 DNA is TGCGCCAGCAGCTTTCAGGACAGGGGTACCTACGAGCAGTACTTC. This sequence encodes CASSFQDRGTYEQYF. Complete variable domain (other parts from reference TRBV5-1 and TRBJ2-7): KAGVTQTPRYLIKTRGQQVTLSCSPISGHRSVSWYQQTPGQGLQFLFEYFSETQRNKGNFPGRFSGRQFSNSRSEMNVSTLELGDSALYLCASSFQDRGTYEQYFGPGTRLTVT.

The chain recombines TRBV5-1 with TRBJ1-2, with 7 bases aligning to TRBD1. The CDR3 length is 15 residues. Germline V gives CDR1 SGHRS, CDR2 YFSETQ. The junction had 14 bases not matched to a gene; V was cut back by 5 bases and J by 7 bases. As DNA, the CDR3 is TGCGCCAGCAGTCCGGAGGGGCAGGGGGTCTTTGGCTACACCTTC. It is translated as CASSPEGQGVFGYTF.

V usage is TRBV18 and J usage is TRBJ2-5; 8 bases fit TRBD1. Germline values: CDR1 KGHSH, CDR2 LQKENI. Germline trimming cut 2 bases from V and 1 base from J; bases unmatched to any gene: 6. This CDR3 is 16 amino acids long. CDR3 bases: TGTGCCAGCTCACCATTACGGGACAGGCTCCAAGAGACCCAGTACTTC. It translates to CASSPLRDRLQETQYF.

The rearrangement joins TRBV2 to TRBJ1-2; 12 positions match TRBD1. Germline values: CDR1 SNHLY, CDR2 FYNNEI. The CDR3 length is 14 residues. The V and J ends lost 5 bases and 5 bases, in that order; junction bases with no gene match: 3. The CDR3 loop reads CASSTGQGAYGYTF. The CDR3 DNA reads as TGTGCCAGCAGTACGGGACAGGGGGCATATGGCTACACCTTC.

CDR3 residues: CAISVEAGSGDTQYF. Here the CDR3 DNA reads TGTGCCATCAGTGTTGAAGCGGGAAGCGGAGATACGCAGTATTTT. The rearrangement joins TRBV10-3 to TRBJ2-3, with TRBD2 matching 7 bases. This CDR3 has 15 amino acids. The V gene end was trimmed by 4 bases and the J gene end by 5 bases; junction bases not matched to a gene: 9. Germline V gives CDR1 ENHRY, CDR2 SYGVKD.

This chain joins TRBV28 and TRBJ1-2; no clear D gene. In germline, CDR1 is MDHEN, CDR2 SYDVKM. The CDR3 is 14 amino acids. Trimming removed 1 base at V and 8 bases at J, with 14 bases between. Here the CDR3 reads CASSLFQFTRGYTF. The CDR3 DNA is TGTGCCAGCAGTTTATTTCAGTTCACCAGGGGCTACACCTTC.

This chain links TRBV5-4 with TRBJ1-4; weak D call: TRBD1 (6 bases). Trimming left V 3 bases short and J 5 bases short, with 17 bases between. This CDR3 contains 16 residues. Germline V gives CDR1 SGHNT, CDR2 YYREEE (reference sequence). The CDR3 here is CASSSKAQGFNEKLFF. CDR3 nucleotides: TGTGCCAGCAGCTCGAAAGCCCAGGGGTTCAATGAAAAACTGTTTTTT.

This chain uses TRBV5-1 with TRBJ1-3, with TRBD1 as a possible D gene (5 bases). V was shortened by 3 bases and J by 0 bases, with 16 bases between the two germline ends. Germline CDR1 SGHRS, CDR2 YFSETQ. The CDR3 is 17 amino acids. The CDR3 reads CASSWASGDVSGNTIYF. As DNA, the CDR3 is TGCGCCAGCAGCTGGGCTTCGGGGGACGTCTCTGGAAACACCATATATTTT.

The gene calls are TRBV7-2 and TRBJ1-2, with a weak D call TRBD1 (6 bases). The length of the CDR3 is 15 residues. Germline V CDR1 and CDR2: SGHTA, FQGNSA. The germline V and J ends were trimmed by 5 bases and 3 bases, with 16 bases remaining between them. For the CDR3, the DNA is TGTGCCAGCAGCGCCAGAAACCGACAGGACTATGGCTACACCTTC. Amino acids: CASSARNRQDYGYTF.

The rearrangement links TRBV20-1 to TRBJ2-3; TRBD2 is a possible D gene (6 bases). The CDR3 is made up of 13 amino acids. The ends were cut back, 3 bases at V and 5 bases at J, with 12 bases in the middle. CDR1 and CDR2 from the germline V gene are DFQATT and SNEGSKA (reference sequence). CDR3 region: CSARLTSGDTQYF. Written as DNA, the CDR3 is TGCAGTGCTAGGCTGACTAGTGGAGATACGCAGTATTTT.

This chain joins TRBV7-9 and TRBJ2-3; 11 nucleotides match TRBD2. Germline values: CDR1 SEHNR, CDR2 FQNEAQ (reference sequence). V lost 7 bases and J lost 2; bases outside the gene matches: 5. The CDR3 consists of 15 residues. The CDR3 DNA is TGTGCCAGCATAAGACTAGCGGGGAACACAGATACGCAGTATTTT. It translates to CASIRLAGNTDTQYF.

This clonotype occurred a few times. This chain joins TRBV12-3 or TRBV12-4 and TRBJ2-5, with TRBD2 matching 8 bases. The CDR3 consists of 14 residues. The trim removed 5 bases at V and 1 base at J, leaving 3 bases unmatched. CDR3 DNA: TGTGCCAGCAGTCTTGCGGGGGGCCAAGAGACCCAGTACTTC. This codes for CASSLAGGQETQYF.

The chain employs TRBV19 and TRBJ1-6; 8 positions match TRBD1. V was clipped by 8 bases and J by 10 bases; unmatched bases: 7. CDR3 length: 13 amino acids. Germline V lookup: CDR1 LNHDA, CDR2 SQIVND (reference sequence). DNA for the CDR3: TGTGCCAGTTCGGACAGGGCTGGGTCACCCCTCCACTTT. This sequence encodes CASSDRAGSPLHF.

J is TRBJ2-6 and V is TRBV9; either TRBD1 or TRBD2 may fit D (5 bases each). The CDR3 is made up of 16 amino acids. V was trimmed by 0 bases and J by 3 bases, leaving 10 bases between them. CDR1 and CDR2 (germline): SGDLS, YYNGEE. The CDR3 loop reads CASSVVPGSGANVLTF. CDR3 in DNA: TGTGCCAGCAGCGTAGTCCCAGGGAGTGGGGCCAACGTCCTGACTTTC.

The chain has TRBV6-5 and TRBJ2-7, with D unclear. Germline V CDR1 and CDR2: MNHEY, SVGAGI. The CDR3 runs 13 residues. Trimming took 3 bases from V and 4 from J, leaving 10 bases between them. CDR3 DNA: TGTGCCAGCAGTTATAGTGACGGGTACGAGCAGTACTTC. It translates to CASSYSDGYEQYF.

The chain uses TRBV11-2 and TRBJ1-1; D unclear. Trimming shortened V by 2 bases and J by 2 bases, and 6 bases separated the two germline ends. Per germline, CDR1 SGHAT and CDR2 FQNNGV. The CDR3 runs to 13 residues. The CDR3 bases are TGTGCCAGCAGCTTAATGGGAAACACTGAAGCTTTCTTT. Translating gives CASSLMGNTEAFF.

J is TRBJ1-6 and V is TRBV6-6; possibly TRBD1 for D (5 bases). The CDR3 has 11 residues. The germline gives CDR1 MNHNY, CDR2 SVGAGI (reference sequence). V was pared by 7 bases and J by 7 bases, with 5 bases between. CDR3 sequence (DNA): TGTGCCAGCACAGGGAATTCACCCCTCCACTTT. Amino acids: CASTGNSPLHF.

The CDR3 nucleotides read TGTGCCAGCAGCGTGGACGGAAACTCTGGAAACACCATATATTTT. Its translation is CASSVDGNSGNTIYF. V is TRBV9 and J is TRBJ1-3; D unresolved. Trimming took off 2 bases at V and 0 bases at J, with 9 bases between the two ends. Germline CDR1 reads SGDLS; CDR2 reads YYNGEE. The CDR3 length is 15 residues.

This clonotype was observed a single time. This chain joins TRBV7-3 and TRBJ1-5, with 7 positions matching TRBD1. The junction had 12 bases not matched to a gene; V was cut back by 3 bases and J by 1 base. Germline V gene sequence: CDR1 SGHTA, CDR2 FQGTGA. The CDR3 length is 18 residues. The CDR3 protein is CASSFRGTVIVSNQPQHF. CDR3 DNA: TGTGCCAGCAGCTTCCGGGGGACAGTTATTGTCAGCAATCAGCCCCAGCATTTT. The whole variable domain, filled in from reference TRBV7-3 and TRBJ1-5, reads GAGVSQTPSNKVTEKGKYVELRCDPISGHTALYWYRQSLGQGPEFLIYFQGTGAADDSGLPNDRFFAVRPEGSVSTLKIQRTERGDSAVYLCASSFRGTVIVSNQPQHFGDGTRLSIL.

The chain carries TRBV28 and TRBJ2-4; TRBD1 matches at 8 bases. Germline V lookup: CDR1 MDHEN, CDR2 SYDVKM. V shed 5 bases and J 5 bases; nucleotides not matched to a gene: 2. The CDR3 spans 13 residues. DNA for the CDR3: TGTGCCAGCAGTCGGGACAGGCAAAACATTCAGTACTTC. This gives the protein CASSRDRQNIQYF. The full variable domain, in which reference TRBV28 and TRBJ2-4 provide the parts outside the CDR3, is DVKVTQSSRYLVKRTGEKVFLECVQDMDHENMFWYRQDPGLGLRLIYFSYDVKMKEKGDIPEGYSVSREKKERFSLILESASTNQTSMYLCASSRDRQNIQYFGAGTRLSVL.

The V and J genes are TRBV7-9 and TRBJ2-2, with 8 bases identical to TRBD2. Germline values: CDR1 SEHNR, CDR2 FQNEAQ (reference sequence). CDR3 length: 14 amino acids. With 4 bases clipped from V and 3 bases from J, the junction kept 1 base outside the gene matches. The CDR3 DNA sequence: TGTGCCAGCAGCTCCGGGAGGGACACCGGGGAGCTGTTTTTT. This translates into CASSSGRDTGELFF.

CDR3 loop: CASSSKDRGLGEQFF. The CDR3 DNA is TGTGCCAGCAGCTCGAAGGACAGGGGGCTAGGTGAGCAGTTCTTC. The chain recombines TRBV7-2 with TRBJ2-1, with TRBD1 matching 11 bases. This CDR3 is built from 15 residues. The V and J ends lost 4 bases and 9 bases, in that order; junction bases with no gene match: 8. CDR1 is SGHTA, CDR2 FQGNSA, per germline.